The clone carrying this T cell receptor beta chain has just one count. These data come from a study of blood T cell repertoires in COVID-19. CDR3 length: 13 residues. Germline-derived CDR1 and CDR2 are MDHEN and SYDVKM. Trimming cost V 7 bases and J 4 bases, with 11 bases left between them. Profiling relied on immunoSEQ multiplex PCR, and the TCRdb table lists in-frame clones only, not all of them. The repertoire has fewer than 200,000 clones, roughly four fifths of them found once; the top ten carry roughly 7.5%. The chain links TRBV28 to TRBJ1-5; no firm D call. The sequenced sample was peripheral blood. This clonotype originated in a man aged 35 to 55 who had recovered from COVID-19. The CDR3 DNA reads TGTGCCAGCACGCCGGTTACTAATCAGCCCCAGCATTTT. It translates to CASTPVTNQPQHF.